Below, one T cell receptor (beta chain) is given with its context. The data derive from a study of blood T cell repertoires in COVID-19. About the research overall: Spain, Italy and the United States supplied samples that represented acute and convalescent COVID-19.

The CDR3 spans 15 residues. Trimming cost V 1 base and J 8 bases; bases outside gene matches: 6. Germline CDR1 is SGHTA and CDR2 is FQGNSA. Under the authors' procedure: Estimated nucleated cell counts came from reference gene primer amplification. Sequenced by immunoSEQ multiplex PCR; TCRdb stores in-frame clones only, minus some. That table gives V, J and clone size, and the DNA gave D and trimming. The sample consists of tens of thousands of clones, around 90% of them appearing once. The Seattle patients, enrolled during active infection, were followed longitudinally. This TCR derives from a man younger than 35 with COVID-19, enrolled during active disease. Sequenced material: peripheral blood. The chain couples TRBV7-2 to TRBJ2-2; TRBD2 agrees at 8 bases. The CDR3 DNA sequence: TGTGCCAGCAGCTTAGTCACGGGAGGGCGGGGGGAGCTGTTTTTT. The encoded protein is CASSLVTGGRGELFF.